This is a list of T cell receptor beta chains from one sample in a study of cytomegalovirus exposure and HLA in healthy donors. Clones were sequenced by immunoSEQ multiplex PCR, and TCRdb holds only the in-frame ones, with some missing. The data include around 150,000 clones; the top ten clones carry under 3.5%. Material: PBMCs. These receptors were obtained from a man aged 35-49 years in good health and CMV-seronegative. The CDR3 runs from the conserved cysteine through the conserved F or W. D genes are given only for firm matches.

CDR3aa,CDR3nt,v_gene,j_gene,d_gene
CAIRGTGTTFF,TGTGCCATCAGGGGGACAGGGACGACTTTCTTT,TRBV10-3,TRBJ1-1,TRBD1
CSAPGITEAFF,TGCAGTGCCCCAGGGATTACTGAAGCTTTCTTT,TRBV20-1,TRBJ1-1,-
CASSEVVVSF,TGTGCCAGCAGTGAAGTTGTAGTATCCTTC,TRBV6-1,TRBJ1-2,-
CASSLYADRVRDEAFF,TGTGCCAGCAGCTTGTATGCCGACAGGGTAAGGGATGAAGCTTTCTTT,TRBV5-6,TRBJ1-1,TRBD1
CASSLGASGGYTDTQYF,TGTGCCAGCAGCTTAGGGGCTAGCGGGGGATACACAGATACGCAGTATTTT,TRBV11-3,TRBJ2-3,TRBD2
CASSSDGLHEQETQYF,TGTGCCAGCAGCTCCGACGGACTACACGAGCAAGAGACCCAGTACTTC,TRBV7-2,TRBJ2-5,-
CASSQDREGQPQHF,TGCGCCAGCAGCCAAGACAGGGAGGGTCAGCCCCAGCATTTT,TRBV4-3,TRBJ1-5,-
CASSLSGVKNIQYF,TGTGCCAGCAGCTTGTCAGGGGTCAAAAACATTCAGTACTTC,TRBV5-8,TRBJ2-4,-
CASSQDPAGDYGNLARHF,TGCGCCAGCAGCCAAGATCCGGCAGGCGATTACGGTAATCTAGCAAGGCACTTC,TRBV4-3,TRBJ2-5,-
CASRSDSTYEQYF,TGTGCCAGCAGATCCGACAGCACCTACGAGCAGTACTTC,TRBV28,TRBJ2-7,-
CASSQVKGDGGYTF,TGTGCCAGCAGCCAAGTGAAAGGGGATGGTGGCTACACCTTC,TRBV14,TRBJ1-2,-
CASSQNLGQGEEKLFF,TGTGCCAGCAGCCAAAACTTGGGACAGGGTGAGGAAAAACTGTTTTTT,TRBV16,TRBJ1-4,TRBD1
CASSFGGGPGELFF,TGTGCCAGCAGCTTCGGGGGGGGGCCTGGGGAGCTGTTTTTT,TRBV5-5,TRBJ2-2,TRBD2
CASSLQQETQYF,TGTGCCAGCAGCTTACAGCAAGAGACCCAGTACTTC,TRBV11-2,TRBJ2-5,-
CASSPGYEQYF,TGCGCCAGCAGCCCGGGCTACGAGCAGTACTTC,TRBV4-1,TRBJ2-7,-
CASSQGGAGNTIYF,TGTGCCAGCTCCCAGGGTGGGGCCGGAAACACCATATATTTT,TRBV5-4,TRBJ1-3,-
CASRDRPNTEAFF,TGTGCCAGTAGGGACAGGCCGAACACTGAAGCTTTCTTT,TRBV19,TRBJ1-1,TRBD1
CASSFGGGADTQYF,TGTGCCAGCAGCTTTGGCGGGGGGGCGGATACGCAGTATTTT,TRBV7-3,TRBJ2-3,TRBD2
CASSAQQGNYGYTF,TGCGCCAGCAGCGCGCAACAGGGGAACTATGGCTACACCTTC,TRBV5-1,TRBJ1-2,TRBD1
CSVLRGWNEQFF,TGCAGCGTTCTACGGGGATGGAATGAGCAGTTCTTC,TRBV29-1,TRBJ2-1,-
CASSLGQFNEQFF,TGTGCCAGCAGCTTAGGACAGTTCAATGAGCAGTTCTTC,TRBV7-8,TRBJ2-1,-
CSVAGTSGGSSYEQYF,TGCAGCGTCGCCGGGACTAGCGGGGGTTCCTCCTACGAGCAGTACTTC,TRBV29-1,TRBJ2-7,TRBD2
CASSLGTNTEAFF,TGTGCCAGCAGCTTGGGGACAAACACTGAAGCTTTCTTT,TRBV11-2,TRBJ1-1,-
CASSLGSSSYNEQFF,TGCGCCAGCAGCTTGGGCTCTAGCTCCTACAATGAGCAGTTCTTC,TRBV5-1,TRBJ2-1,-
CASSVGPQDTQYF,TGTGCCAGCAGCGTAGGGCCCCAGGATACGCAGTATTTT,TRBV9,TRBJ2-3,-
CASSQVTSGSGTQYF,TGCGCCAGCAGCCAAGTAACTAGCGGGTCGGGGACCCAGTACTTC,TRBV4-3,TRBJ2-5,TRBD2